Each of the 5 T cell receptor beta chains below was sequenced from the same sample in a study of human T cells and chemical hapten exposure. TCRdb processed the RACE reads anew with MiXCR; each CDR3 protein has one entry. The data contain about 120,000 distinct CDR3 sequences, about 12% of them singletons. Time point reported: patch test 1, 2 weeks after DPC sensitization. Treatment described: therapeutic diphenylcyclopropenone sensitization with weekly scalp DPC. Here the sequenced sample was whole blood, taken in connection with sensitization to the hapten diphenylcyclopropenone (DPC). The receptors shown here come from a woman in her forties or fifties with alopecia areata. Some clones in this sample may be carry-over from other donors' samples.

The sample holds a few counts of this clonotype. This chain connects TRBV24-1 to TRBJ2-5, with D perhaps being TRBD1 or TRBD2 (6 bases each). V was trimmed by 9 bases and J by 4 bases, leaving 14 bases between them. The germline gives CDR1 KGHDR, CDR2 SFDVKD. The CDR3 spans 13 residues. The CDR3 region has the DNA TGTGCCACCGGGGGCAGGGGAGGAGAGACCCAGTACTTC. It translates to CATGGRGGETQYF.

This clonotype was seen many times. The chain joins TRBV4-1 to TRBJ2-2; D is unresolved. The V gene's germline CDR1 is MGHRA and CDR2 YSYEKL. V lost 4 bases and J 0 bases, leaving 18 bases between the germline ends. There are 18 residues in the CDR3. The CDR3 region is CASSRFPGWRPNTGELFF. CDR3 bases: TGCGCCAGCAGCCGCTTCCCTGGCTGGCGGCCGAACACCGGGGAGCTGTTTTTT.

The chain combines TRBV28 with TRBJ2-7; D is perhaps TRBD1 (6 bases). CDR3 length equals 14 residues. Germline loops: CDR1 MDHEN, CDR2 SYDVKM. Trimming took off 5 bases at V and 0 bases at J, with 11 bases between the two ends. The chain's CDR3 is CASSRTGNSYEQYF. The CDR3, as DNA: TGTGCCAGCAGTCGTACAGGGAACTCCTACGAGCAGTACTTC. Using reference TRBV28 and TRBJ2-7 for the parts outside the CDR3, the full variable domain is DVKVTQSSRYLVKRTGEKVFLECVQDMDHENMFWYRQDPGLGLRLIYFSYDVKMKEKGDIPEGYSVSREKKERFSLILESASTNQTSMYLCASSRTGNSYEQYFGPGTRLTVT.

The chain has TRBV29-1 and TRBJ1-1, with no clear D. The V end was cut by 1 base, the J end by 1 base, with 7 bases between. Germline values: CDR1 SQVTM, CDR2 ANQGSEA. This CDR3 spans 13 amino acids. The CDR3: CSVEGPSNTEAFF. The CDR3 DNA is TGCAGCGTTGAAGGTCCCTCGAACACTGAAGCTTTCTTT.

V gene TRBV20-1 combines with J gene TRBJ2-2; 14 positions agree with TRBD2. There are 18 residues in the CDR3. The trim removed 1 base at V and 0 bases at J, leaving 4 bases unmatched. Germline V lookup: CDR1 DFQATT, CDR2 SNEGSKA (reference sequence). CDR3 DNA sequence: TGCAGTGCTAGAGCAGGGACTAGCGGGGGACCGAACACCGGGGAGCTGTTTTTT. Translated, it gives CSARAGTSGGPNTGELFF.